Each of the 27 T cell receptor beta chains below was sequenced from the same sample in a study of T cells after yellow fever vaccination. MiXCR was run by TCRdb on the 5' RACE reads, yielding one entry per CDR3 protein. This table has around 360,000 distinct CDR3 sequences, more than 9% appearing once. The specimen comprised PBMCs, sampled on the day of the first yellow fever vaccination. These receptor sequences come from a young man who received the YFV17D yellow fever vaccine.

This clonotype was recorded at least ten times. This rearrangement joins TRBV9 to TRBJ2-1, with 15 nucleotides matching TRBD2. The CDR3 contains 18 residues. Per germline, CDR1 SGDLS and CDR2 YYNGEE. V was clipped by 3 bases and J by 0 bases; unmatched bases: 4. CDR3 in DNA: TGTGCCAGCAGCGGCGGACTAGCGGGGGGGACCTCCTACAATGAGCAGTTCTTC. This sequence encodes CASSGGLAGGTSYNEQFF. Looking up the rest from reference TRBV9 and TRBJ2-1 gives the full variable domain: DSGVTQTPKHLITATGQRVTLRCSPRSGDLSVYWYQQSLDQGLQFLIQYYNGEERAKGNILERFSAQQFPDLHSELNLSSLELGDSALYFCASSGGLAGGTSYNEQFFGPGTRLTVL.

J is TRBJ1-1 and V is TRBV28; D unclear. Trimming removed 6 bases from V and 1 base from J, with 12 bases in between. The CDR3 totals 14 residues. Germline CDR1 and CDR2: MDHEN and SYDVKM. CDR3 DNA sequence: TGTGCCAGCAGCGGCCCCAGTCAGAACACTGAAGCTTTCTTT. Residues: CASSGPSQNTEAFF. Complete variable domain (other parts from reference TRBV28 and TRBJ1-1): DVKVTQSSRYLVKRTGEKVFLECVQDMDHENMFWYRQDPGLGLRLIYFSYDVKMKEKGDIPEGYSVSREKKERFSLILESASTNQTSMYLCASSGPSQNTEAFFGQGTRLTVV.

The chain is built from TRBV7-9 and TRBJ1-1; no clear D. Germline-derived CDR1 and CDR2 are SEHNR and FQNEAQ (reference sequence). The CDR3 contains 15 residues. V lost 0 bases and J lost 1, with 9 bases in between. The CDR3 coding sequence is TGTGCCAGCAGCTTAGCGATCGGCACGAACACTGAAGCTTTCTTT. Its protein product is CASSLAIGTNTEAFF.

In this sample, this clonotype turned up a few times. The chain combines TRBV4-1 with TRBJ2-3; no clear D gene. The germline V gene encodes CDR1 MGHRA and CDR2 YSYEKL. Between the trimmed V and J ends, which lost 0 bases and 2 bases, there was a span of 9 bases. The CDR3 has 15 amino acids. CDR3 sequence: CASSQDRINTDTQYF. The CDR3 DNA is TGCGCCAGCAGCCAAGACAGAATCAACACAGATACGCAGTATTTT.

The chain couples TRBV2 to TRBJ2-7, with 8 bases that match TRBD2. This CDR3 spans 15 amino acids. V shed 1 base, J shed 4 bases, and the junction held 6 bases outside the gene matches. The V gene's germline CDR1 is SNHLY and CDR2 FYNNEI. CDR3 in DNA: TGTGCCAGCAGTGAAGAGGTCGGGGGGGCTTACGAGCAGTACTTC. Amino acids: CASSEEVGGAYEQYF. Full variable domain (rest looked up from reference TRBV2 and TRBJ2-7): EPEVTQTPSHQVTQMGQEVILRCVPISNHLYFYWYRQILGQKVEFLVSFYNNEISEKSEIFDDQFSVERPDGSNFTLKIRSTKLEDSAMYFCASSEEVGGAYEQYFGPGTRLTVT.

This clonotype has just a few counts. The chain recombines TRBV5-4 with TRBJ2-3, with D perhaps TRBD2 (7 bases). V lost 3 bases and J lost 4, with 15 bases in between. The V gene's germline CDR1 is SGHNT and CDR2 YYREEE (reference sequence). This CDR3 spans 15 amino acids. The CDR3 DNA is TGTGCCAGCAGCTGGAGTTGGGGGGGCGCAGATACGCAGTATTTT. Residues: CASSWSWGGADTQYF.

This clonotype turned up a few times. This chain links TRBV4-3 with TRBJ2-7; D call uncertain. The CDR3 consists of 13 residues. Germline CDR1 reads LGHNA; CDR2 reads YSLEER. Trimming removed 2 bases from V and 5 bases from J, with 10 bases in between. CDR3 sequence: CASSQSLVDEQYF. DNA for the CDR3: TGCGCCAGCAGCCAATCCTTGGTGGACGAGCAGTACTTC.

The chain employs TRBV27 and TRBJ2-3, with TRBD2 identical over 9 bases. The CDR3 length is 15 residues. The J segment lost 4 bases and the V segment lost 6 bases, leaving 8 bases of the junction unmatched. CDR1 MNHEY and CDR2 SMNVEV come from the germline V gene (reference sequence). CDR3 protein: CASSPSQRGADTQYF. CDR3 DNA sequence: TGTGCCAGCAGCCCCTCCCAGCGGGGGGCAGATACGCAGTATTTT.

This clonotype was detected a few times. This rearrangement joins TRBV27 to TRBJ2-5; D gene ambiguous. Germline values: CDR1 MNHEY, CDR2 SMNVEV (reference sequence). Trimming took off 4 bases at V and 7 bases at J, with 16 bases between the two ends. The CDR3 consists of 14 residues. The CDR3 DNA is TGTGCCAGCAGTTCTTCCACCCCCCGGCTGACCCAGTACTTC. Translating gives CASSSSTPRLTQYF.

A word on this clonotype: At one boundary the junction diverges from the germline segment, which might be a read error. The J gene is TRBJ2-1, the V gene TRBV7-2, with 7 bases that match TRBD1. This CDR3 is 14 amino acids long. Germline V gene data show CDR1 as SGHTA and CDR2 as FQGNSA. The CDR3 coding sequence is TGTGCCGGCAGCCCAGACAGGGCCTACAATGAGCAGTTCTTC. As protein: CAGSPDRAYNEQFF.

V usage is TRBV5-5 and J usage is TRBJ2-7; D possibly matches TRBD1 or TRBD2 (5 bases each). The CDR3 has 15 residues. The germline V gene has CDR1 SGHKS and CDR2 YYEKEE (reference sequence). The V end was cut by 4 bases, the J end by 4 bases, with 18 bases between. The CDR3 reads CASSLLGQGEYEQYF. DNA of the CDR3: TGTGCCAGCAGCCTGCTGGGGCAGGGAGAGTACGAGCAGTACTTC.

The chain combines TRBV7-9 with TRBJ2-6, with D unclear. Germline lookup yields CDR1 SEHNR and CDR2 FQNEAQ (reference sequence). V lost 1 base and J lost 8, with 9 bases in between. The CDR3 extends over 14 amino acids. CDR3 residues: CASSLVESPNVLTF. CDR3 sequence (DNA): TGTGCCAGCAGCTTAGTTGAATCCCCCAACGTCCTGACTTTC.

This clonotype was recorded many times. The V and J genes are TRBV28 and TRBJ1-6; D remains ambiguous. Germline V gene lookup returns CDR1 MDHEN and CDR2 SYDVKM. Deletions cut 2 bases from V and 8 bases from J, with 7 bases between. This CDR3 contains 13 residues. The CDR3: CASSLTRHSPLHF. CDR3 nucleotide sequence: TGTGCCAGCAGTTTAACCAGGCATTCACCCCTCCACTTT. Filled out from reference TRBV28 and TRBJ1-6, the complete variable domain reads DVKVTQSSRYLVKRTGEKVFLECVQDMDHENMFWYRQDPGLGLRLIYFSYDVKMKEKGDIPEGYSVSREKKERFSLILESASTNQTSMYLCASSLTRHSPLHFGNGTRLTVT.

This clonotype occurred a few times. V usage is TRBV9 and J usage is TRBJ1-1; no reliable D call. V shed 4 bases and J shed 4 bases, with 20 bases lying between them. The CDR3 is made up of 16 amino acids. The germline V gene has CDR1 SGDLS and CDR2 YYNGEE. In nucleotides, the CDR3 is TGTGCCAGCAGCCCGAGGGTATTGGCAGCGAGCACTGAAGCTTTCTTT. This translates into CASSPRVLAASTEAFF.

This clonotype has a count of ten or more. The J gene is TRBJ2-2, the V gene TRBV12-3 or TRBV12-4; tentative D call: TRBD1 (5 bases). CDR3 size: 13 residues. The germline V and J ends were trimmed by 5 bases and 1 base, with 5 bases remaining between them. The CDR3 nucleotides read TGTGCCAGCAGTACAGGGAACACCGGGGAGCTGTTTTTT. Translation: CASSTGNTGELFF.

This rearrangement joins TRBV3-1 to TRBJ1-1; possibly TRBD1 for D (6 bases). V was trimmed by 1 base and J by 12 bases, leaving 6 bases between them. This CDR3 has 10 amino acids. Germline CDR1 is LGHDT and CDR2 is YNNKEL (reference sequence). The CDR3 DNA reads as TGTGCCAGCAGCCAAGGGGACACTTTCTTT. It yields the protein CASSQGDTFF.

This clonotype was detected a few times. The rearrangement uses TRBV7-3 and TRBJ2-2, with TRBD2 matching over 8 bases. There are 16 residues in the CDR3. V dropped 6 bases and J dropped 3; count of bases not matched to a gene: 9. CDR1 SGHTA and CDR2 FQGTGA come from the germline V gene. CDR3 bases: TGTGCCAGCAGACCTGAAGCGGGGGACCACACCGGGGAGCTGTTTTTT. Translating gives CASRPEAGDHTGELFF.

The rearrangement uses TRBV6-5 and TRBJ1-5; D perhaps matches TRBD1 (6 bases). Germline V CDR1 and CDR2: MNHEY, SVGAGI. The germline V and J ends were trimmed by 2 bases and 0 bases, with 8 bases remaining between them. This CDR3 has 15 amino acids. CDR3 DNA sequence: TGTGCCAGCAGTTACGCAGGGGATAGCAATCAGCCCCAGCATTTT. The encoded protein is CASSYAGDSNQPQHF.

This clonotype was seen more than once but under ten times. V usage is TRBV11-2 and J usage is TRBJ2-5, with D possibly TRBD2 on 6 matching bases. Germline CDR1 reads SGHAT; CDR2 reads FQNNGV. Trimming took 1 base from V and 5 from J, leaving 26 bases between them. The CDR3 extends over 19 amino acids. CDR3: CASSLGSRRRGLMRETQYF. Here the CDR3 DNA reads TGTGCCAGCAGCTTAGGGTCGAGAAGGCGGGGTCTAATGAGGGAGACCCAGTACTTC.

This clonotype has only a few counts. J is TRBJ2-3 and V is TRBV11-2; D not certain. CDR1 is SGHAT and CDR2 is FQNNGV in the germline V gene. V dropped 0 bases and J dropped 5 bases, with 3 bases sitting between them. The CDR3 length is 12 residues. CDR3 protein: CASSLEVDTQYF. The CDR3 coding sequence is TGTGCCAGCAGCTTAGAGGTAGATACGCAGTATTTT.

The rearrangement joins TRBV7-2 to TRBJ2-4; tentative D call: TRBD1 (5 bases). The germline V and J ends were trimmed by 2 bases and 6 bases, with 11 bases remaining between them. CDR1 and CDR2 (germline): SGHTA, FQGNSA. The CDR3 has 14 residues. This CDR3 reads CASSLSQGGNIQYF. CDR3 coding DNA: TGTGCCAGCAGCTTAAGCCAGGGCGGAAACATTCAGTACTTC.

This rearrangement joins TRBV29-1 to TRBJ2-7; D may be TRBD1 (5 bases). Trimming stripped 6 bases from V and 6 bases from J, with 15 bases between. Germline lookup yields CDR1 SQVTM and CDR2 ANQGSEA. The CDR3 is made up of 12 amino acids. The CDR3 DNA is TGCAGCGTGAACCCAGGGCAGGGCGAGCAGTACTTC. Protein sequence: CSVNPGQGEQYF.

V gene TRBV4-1 combines with J gene TRBJ2-1; 11 bases line up with TRBD1. This CDR3 has 16 amino acids. Looked up from germline, CDR1 is MGHRA and CDR2 is YSYEKL. V lost 2 bases and J lost 3; bases outside the gene matches: 3. The CDR3 nucleotides are TGCGCCAGCAGCCAAAGGGACAGGGGGTACTACAATGAGCAGTTCTTC. Translated, it gives CASSQRDRGYYNEQFF.

This clonotype was detected a few times. This chain links TRBV15 with TRBJ1-1, with D possibly TRBD1 on 6 matching bases. The CDR3 extends over 14 amino acids. Germline V gene sequence: CDR1 LNHNV, CDR2 YYDKDF (reference sequence). Trimming left V 0 bases short and J 4 bases short, with 9 bases between. In DNA form, the CDR3 reads TGTGCCACCAGCAGAGAGCGGGGGCGCACTGAAGCTTTCTTT. The encoded protein is CATSRERGRTEAFF. The whole variable domain, filled in from reference TRBV15 and TRBJ1-1, reads DAMVIQNPRYQVTQFGKPVTLSCSQTLNHNVMYWYQQKSSQAPKLLFHYYDKDFNNEADTPDNFQSRRPNTSFCFLDIRSPGLGDTAMYLCATSRERGRTEAFFGQGTRLTVV.

A few counts support this clonotype. The chain couples TRBV7-3 to TRBJ2-2; maybe TRBD2 (6 bases). CDR3 length equals 17 residues. Germline V gene data show CDR1 as SGHTA and CDR2 as FQGTGA. V lost 5 bases and J 7 bases, leaving 23 bases between the germline ends. The CDR3 DNA follows: TGTGCCAGCAGCGTTTCCCCGTCGGCTAGCGAGGGCGGGGAGCTGTTTTTT. It specifies CASSVSPSASEGGELFF.

This clonotype appeared many times. DNA for the CDR3: TGTGCCAGCAGTTACGGAGCGGGTGAGCAGTTCTTC. Protein product: CASSYGAGEQFF. The chain links TRBV6-5 to TRBJ2-1; TRBD2 is a possible D gene (6 bases). CDR1 is MNHEY, CDR2 SVGAGI, per germline. Trimming pared 2 bases from V and 9 bases from J, leaving 8 bases between. This CDR3 region has 12 residues.

This clonotype was counted at least ten times. The chain combines TRBV28 with TRBJ2-5, with 12 bases aligning to TRBD1. Germline V gene sequence: CDR1 MDHEN, CDR2 SYDVKM. V trimming: 2 bases; J trimming: 6 bases; junction bases outside the gene matches: 4. This CDR3 region has 15 residues. CDR3 amino acids: CASSLGGQGAKTQYF. CDR3 bases: TGTGCCAGCAGTTTAGGGGGACAGGGGGCAAAGACCCAGTACTTC.